One sample yielded the 19 T cell receptor beta chains listed below, sequenced in a study of CD8 T cells in ankylosing spondylitis. TCRdb ran MiXCR on the 5' RACE reads and lists one entry per CDR3 protein. The sample yields a few hundred thousand distinct CDR3 sequences, about 10% seen once. Specimen: blood, either unsorted or a sorted T cell fraction (not recorded which). These receptors originate from a male donor with ankylosing spondylitis or in good health (not recorded which).

This clonotype showed up many times. CDR3: CASSLMGVADTQYF. The CDR3 DNA sequence: TGTGCCAGCAGCTTAATGGGGGTGGCAGATACGCAGTATTTT. This chain uses TRBV7-3 with TRBJ2-3; D tentatively reads TRBD1 or TRBD2 (5 bases each). Germline V gene sequence: CDR1 SGHTA, CDR2 FQGTGA. The V end was cut by 1 base, the J end by 4 bases, with 9 bases between. This CDR3 is 14 amino acids long.

This clonotype was observed a few times. V and J are TRBV20-1 and TRBJ1-2, with unresolved D. The germline gives CDR1 DFQATT, CDR2 SNEGSKA (reference sequence). The V end lost 6 bases, the J end lost 0 bases, and 8 bases lay between the germline ends. This CDR3 has 12 residues. In DNA, the CDR3 is TGCAGTGCCGAGCAGGCTAACTATGGCTACACCTTC. Its translation: CSAEQANYGYTF.

This clonotype has at least ten counts. The V gene is TRBV30, the J gene TRBJ2-1; 8 positions agree with TRBD2. This CDR3 comprises 15 residues. The V and J ends lost 1 base and 8 bases, in that order; junction bases with no gene match: 10. In germline, CDR1 is GTSNPN, CDR2 SVGIG (reference sequence). CDR3 sequence reads: CAWSALAGPRDEQFF. The DNA for the CDR3 is TGTGCCTGGAGTGCATTAGCGGGGCCCAGGGATGAGCAGTTCTTC.

V and J are TRBV10-3 and TRBJ1-1, with 9 positions matching TRBD1. This CDR3 comprises 16 residues. Losses at the gene ends were 7 bases for V and 6 bases for J; bases not matched to a gene: 15. Per the germline V gene, CDR1 is ENHRY and CDR2 is SYGVKD. This chain's CDR3 is CAIKGGTGKLGAEAFF. The DNA of the CDR3 is TGTGCCATCAAAGGGGGGACAGGGAAATTGGGCGCTGAAGCTTTCTTT.

There are many counts of this clonotype. This chain joins TRBV5-1 and TRBJ2-3; D is undetermined. Per the germline V gene, CDR1 is SGHRS and CDR2 is YFSETQ. Trimming shortened V by 1 base and J by 2 bases, and 8 bases separated the two germline ends. The CDR3 length is 14 residues. CDR3 DNA sequence: TGCGCCAGCAGCTTGTTGGATCCCACAGATACGCAGTATTTT. Its protein is CASSLLDPTDTQYF. The variable domain in full, completed from reference TRBV5-1 and TRBJ2-3, reads KAGVTQTPRYLIKTRGQQVTLSCSPISGHRSVSWYQQTPGQGLQFLFEYFSETQRNKGNFPGRFSGRQFSNSRSEMNVSTLELGDSALYLCASSLLDPTDTQYFGPGTRLTVL.

The CDR3 protein is CASSFPGEPRETQYF. The CDR3 DNA sequence: TGTGCCAGCAGTTTTCCCGGGGAACCCAGAGAGACCCAGTACTTC. V gene TRBV27 combines with J gene TRBJ2-5; TRBD2 might be the D (5 bases). The CDR3 runs 15 residues. Looked up from germline, CDR1 is MNHEY and CDR2 is SMNVEV (reference sequence). The germline V and J ends were trimmed by 3 bases and 4 bases, with 15 bases remaining between them.

The table lists this clonotype with a few counts. This sequence joins TRBV19 and TRBJ2-1; D not resolved. This CDR3 has 16 residues. V lost 6 bases to trimming and J lost 0 bases, with 15 bases between them. Germline V gene data show CDR1 as LNHDA and CDR2 as SQIVND (reference sequence). CDR3 sequence reads: CASRDLALSSYNEQFF. Written as DNA, the CDR3 is TGTGCCAGTAGGGATCTGGCTCTCAGCTCCTACAATGAGCAGTTCTTC.

V gene TRBV7-3 combines with J gene TRBJ2-2; D possibly corresponds to TRBD1 (6 bases). This CDR3 is built from 15 residues. Germline CDR1 SGHTA, CDR2 FQGTGA. Trimming shortened V by 5 bases and J by 1 base, and 11 bases separated the two germline ends. The CDR3 DNA reads as TGTGCCAGCAGCCCGTACAGGGAGAACACCGGGGAGCTGTTTTTT. Residues: CASSPYRENTGELFF. Looking up the rest from reference TRBV7-3 and TRBJ2-2 gives the full variable domain: GAGVSQTPSNKVTEKGKYVELRCDPISGHTALYWYRQSLGQGPEFLIYFQGTGAADDSGLPNDRFFAVRPEGSVSTLKIQRTERGDSAVYLCASSPYRENTGELFFGEGSRLTVL.

In this sample, this clonotype turned up a few times. V gene TRBV28 combines with J gene TRBJ2-7; perhaps TRBD2 as D (5 bases). The CDR3 is made up of 17 amino acids. Germline lookup yields CDR1 MDHEN and CDR2 SYDVKM. Trimming left V 5 bases short and J 7 bases short, with 27 bases between. Here the CDR3 reads CASSDTLTGISGIEQYF. CDR3 in DNA: TGTGCCAGCAGTGATACCCTAACCGGGATTTCGGGAATAGAGCAGTACTTC. Full variable domain (outside the CDR3, taken from reference TRBV28 and TRBJ2-7): DVKVTQSSRYLVKRTGEKVFLECVQDMDHENMFWYRQDPGLGLRLIYFSYDVKMKEKGDIPEGYSVSREKKERFSLILESASTNQTSMYLCASSDTLTGISGIEQYFGPGTRLTVT.

The gene calls are TRBV12-3 or TRBV12-4 and TRBJ1-1; TRBD1 matches at 7 bases. This CDR3 region has 14 residues. V was pared by 6 bases and J by 4 bases, with 8 bases of the junction left unmatched. The CDR3: CASSNRQGITEAFF. CDR3 bases: TGTGCCAGCAGCAACAGACAGGGAATCACTGAAGCTTTCTTT.

The sample holds many counts of this clonotype. CDR3 residues: CASSLGEIDEKLFF. The CDR3 DNA sequence: TGCGCCAGCAGCTTGGGGGAGATCGATGAAAAACTGTTTTTT. The V and J genes are TRBV5-1 and TRBJ1-4; D gene uncertain. The CDR3 has 14 amino acids. Germline-derived CDR1 and CDR2 are SGHRS and YFSETQ. Trimming took off 0 bases at V and 6 bases at J, with 9 bases between the two ends.

This clonotype was recorded at least ten times. The chain uses TRBV7-9 and TRBJ2-5; possibly TRBD1 or TRBD2 for D (5 bases each). The CDR3 spans 13 residues. Trimming removed 5 bases from V and 5 bases from J, with 12 bases in between. Germline-derived CDR1 and CDR2 are SEHNR and FQNEAQ (reference sequence). The CDR3 DNA sequence: TGTGCCAGCAGCCGGGAAGCAGGGGAGACCCAGTACTTC. This translates into CASSREAGETQYF.

This clonotype appeared a single time. Given a much more abundant clone one base away, this may be a read error. This sequence joins TRBV12-3 or TRBV12-4 and TRBJ1-5, with D tentatively TRBD1 (5 bases). This CDR3 contains 16 residues. This CDR3 is CASNLVGTDGNQPQHF. In DNA, the CDR3 is TGTGCCAGCAATTTAGTCGGGACGGATGGCAATCAGCCCCAGCATTTT.

With respect to this clonotype: A read error may explain this, as a much larger clone is one base away. The J gene is TRBJ2-7, the V gene TRBV7-8; D is uncertain. V lost 5 bases, J lost 1 base, and 15 bases lay in between. The CDR3 runs 15 residues. Germline V CDR1 and CDR2: SGHVS, FQNEAQ. The chain's CDR3 is CASSPFLMKSYEQYF. CDR3 nucleotide sequence: TGTGCCAGCAGCCCCTTCCTAATGAAATCCTACGAGCAGTACTTC.

This chain connects TRBV28 to TRBJ1-5, with TRBD1 as a possible D gene (5 bases). V was trimmed by 10 bases and J by 2 bases, leaving 15 bases between them. This CDR3 region has 14 residues. Per the germline V gene, CDR1 is MDHEN and CDR2 is SYDVKM. CDR3 DNA: TGTGCCACCGCGGTTGGGGGTGGCAATCAGCCCCAGCATTTT. Translated: CATAVGGGNQPQHF.

This clonotype was seen a few times. The chain couples TRBV20-1 to TRBJ2-7, with 12 bases matching TRBD2. J gave up 3 bases and V 2 bases, and 5 bases lay outside the gene matches. The CDR3 length is 15 residues. Germline CDR1 and CDR2: DFQATT and SNEGSKA (reference sequence). CDR3 residues: CSARPGLAGSYEQYF. The CDR3 nucleotides are TGCAGTGCTAGACCGGGACTAGCGGGTAGCTACGAGCAGTACTTC.

With regard to this clonotype: A clone one base away is much larger, so this may be a read error. Written as DNA, the CDR3 is TGTGCCTGCACCCCACAGGGTAGCAATCAGCCCCAGCATTTT. This sequence encodes CACTPQGSNQPQHF. The chain recombines TRBV6-1 with TRBJ1-5; a possible D gene is TRBD1 (6 bases). The CDR3 has 14 residues. V was cut by 11 bases and J by 0 bases, with 14 bases left in between. Germline lookup yields CDR1 MNHNS and CDR2 SASEGT.

This clonotype has a count of ten or more. The chain links TRBV29-1 to TRBJ2-7, with 8 bases lining up with TRBD1. In germline, CDR1 is SQVTM, CDR2 ANQGSEA. The CDR3 length is 14 residues. V lost 2 bases to trimming and J lost 3 bases; unmatched junction nucleotides: 6. CDR3 residues: CSVETTGVGYEQYF. The CDR3 DNA follows: TGCAGCGTTGAAACGACAGGGGTAGGCTACGAGCAGTACTTC.

The chain combines TRBV7-9 with TRBJ2-3; possibly TRBD1 for D (5 bases). Germline lookup yields CDR1 SEHNR and CDR2 FQNEAQ (reference sequence). The CDR3 runs 14 residues. V was trimmed by 7 bases and J by 5 bases, leaving 16 bases between them. The CDR3 bases are TGTGCCAGCAAAAGATCTGGGGCTGGAGATACGCAGTATTTT. This sequence encodes CASKRSGAGDTQYF.